This T cell receptor (beta chain) emerged from a study of cytomegalovirus exposure and HLA in healthy donors. This PCR relied on a set of 60 Vbeta primers and 13 Jbeta primers. Assay: immunoSEQ multiplex PCR; the TCRdb copy retains only in-frame clones and omits some. The sample has around 180,000 clones; 60% to 80% are singletons. The CDR3 is 13 amino acids. The V gene's germline CDR1 is GTSNPN and CDR2 SVGIG (reference sequence). Trimming removed 3 bases from V and 7 bases from J, with 15 bases in between. The chain has TRBV30 and TRBJ1-2; D uncertain. This TCR was recovered from a woman aged 45 to 65 in good health and CMV-seropositive. Sequenced input: PBMCs. In DNA, the CDR3 is TGTGCCTGGAGGCCTTCCCCCACGGGTGGCTACACCTTC. Protein sequence: CAWRPSPTGGYTF.